This T cell receptor (beta chain) is from a study of identical twins. The germline V and J ends were trimmed by 2 bases and 0 bases, with 8 bases remaining between them. This CDR3 region has 15 residues. Study observations and caveats: For zero-insertion analyses, partial confounding could come from invariant MAIT and iNKT cells. The same donors were not followed; conclusions instead depended on cross-sectional statistical analysis.

Of note for this clonotype: Its specificity is unknown.

TCRdb analysed the 5' RACE reads with MiXCR anew, one entry per CDR3 protein. The sample has roughly 490,000 distinct CDR3 sequences; approximately 14% are singletons. This sample also belongs to another study, concerning yellow fever vaccine responses in identical twins. That work adds: The authors reported partly convergent, partly personalized vaccine responses in identical twins.

This receptor was taken from a woman aged 18-30 years in good health. This chain connects TRBV12-3 or TRBV12-4 to TRBJ1-3; D is undetermined. The material sequenced was CD4+ T cells sorted from blood. The CDR3 loop is CASSLNPNSGNTIYF. The DNA of the CDR3 is TGTGCCAGCAGTTTAAACCCCAACTCTGGAAACACCATATATTTT.